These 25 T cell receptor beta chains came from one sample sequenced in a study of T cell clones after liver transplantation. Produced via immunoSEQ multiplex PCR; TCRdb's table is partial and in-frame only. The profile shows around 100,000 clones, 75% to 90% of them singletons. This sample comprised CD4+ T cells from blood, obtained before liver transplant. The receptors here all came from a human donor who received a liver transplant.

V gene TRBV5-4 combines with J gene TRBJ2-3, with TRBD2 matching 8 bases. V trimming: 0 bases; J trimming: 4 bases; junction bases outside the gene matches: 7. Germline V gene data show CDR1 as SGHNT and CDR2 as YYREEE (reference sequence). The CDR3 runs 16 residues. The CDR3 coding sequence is TGTGCCAGCAGCTTGGGTCGGGGGGGCAGGGCAGATACGCAGTATTTT. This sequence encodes CASSLGRGGRADTQYF.

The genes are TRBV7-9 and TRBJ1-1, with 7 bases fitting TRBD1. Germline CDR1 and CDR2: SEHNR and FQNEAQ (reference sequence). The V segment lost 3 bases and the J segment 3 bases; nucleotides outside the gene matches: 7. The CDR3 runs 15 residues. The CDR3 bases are TGTGCCAGCAGCTTTGGGGGACAGATCGACACTGAAGCTTTCTTT. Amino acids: CASSFGGQIDTEAFF.

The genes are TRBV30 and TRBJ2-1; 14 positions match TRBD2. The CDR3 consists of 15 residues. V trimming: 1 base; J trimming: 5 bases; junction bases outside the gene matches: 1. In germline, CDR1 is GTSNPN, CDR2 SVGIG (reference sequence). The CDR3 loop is CAWSGLAGGNNEQFF. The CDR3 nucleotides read TGTGCCTGGAGTGGACTAGCGGGAGGGAACAATGAGCAGTTCTTC.

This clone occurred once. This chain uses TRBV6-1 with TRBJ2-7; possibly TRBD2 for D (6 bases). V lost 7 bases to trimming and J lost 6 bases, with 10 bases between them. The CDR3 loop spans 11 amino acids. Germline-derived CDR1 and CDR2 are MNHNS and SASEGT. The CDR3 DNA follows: TGTGCCAGCAATAGGGGAGGCGAGCAGTACTTC. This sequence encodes CASNRGGEQYF.

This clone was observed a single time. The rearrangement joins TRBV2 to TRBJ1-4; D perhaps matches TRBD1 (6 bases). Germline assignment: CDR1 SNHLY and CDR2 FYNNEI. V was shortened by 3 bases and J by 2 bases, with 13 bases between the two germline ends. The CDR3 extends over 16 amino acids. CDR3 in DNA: TGTGCCAGCAGTGAGCACAGGGTCGCGACTAATGAAAAACTGTTTTTT. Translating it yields CASSEHRVATNEKLFF.

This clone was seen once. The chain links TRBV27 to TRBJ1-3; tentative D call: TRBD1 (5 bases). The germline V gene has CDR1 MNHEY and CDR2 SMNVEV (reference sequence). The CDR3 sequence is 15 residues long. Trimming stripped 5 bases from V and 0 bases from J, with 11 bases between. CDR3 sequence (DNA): TGTGCCAGCAGTCCGTGGGGGACCTCTGGAAACACCATATATTTT. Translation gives CASSPWGTSGNTIYF.

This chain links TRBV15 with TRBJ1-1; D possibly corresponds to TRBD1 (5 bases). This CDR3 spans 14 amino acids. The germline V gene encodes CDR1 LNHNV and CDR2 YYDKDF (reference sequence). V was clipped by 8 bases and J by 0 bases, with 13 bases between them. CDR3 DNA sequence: TGTGCCACCGGGACGGGAGCGATGAACACTGAAGCTTTCTTT. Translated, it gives CATGTGAMNTEAFF.

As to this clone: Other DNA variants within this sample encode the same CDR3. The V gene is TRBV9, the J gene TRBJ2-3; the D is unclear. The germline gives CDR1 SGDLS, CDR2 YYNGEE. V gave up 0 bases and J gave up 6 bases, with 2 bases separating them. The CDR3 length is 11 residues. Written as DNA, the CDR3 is TGTGCCAGCAGCGTAGCCGATACGCAGTATTTT. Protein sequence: CASSVADTQYF.

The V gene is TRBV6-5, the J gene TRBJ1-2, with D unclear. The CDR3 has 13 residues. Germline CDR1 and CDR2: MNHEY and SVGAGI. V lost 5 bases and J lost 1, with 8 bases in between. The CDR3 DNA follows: TGTGCCAGCAGTAGATACTTTAACTATGGCTACACCTTC. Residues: CASSRYFNYGYTF.

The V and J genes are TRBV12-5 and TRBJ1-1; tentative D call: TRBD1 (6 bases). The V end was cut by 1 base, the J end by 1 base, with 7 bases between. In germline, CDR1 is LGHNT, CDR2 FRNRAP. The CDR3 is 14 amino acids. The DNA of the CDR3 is TGTGCTAGTGGTTTGGCGACAGGGAACACTGAAGCTTTCTTT. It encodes CASGLATGNTEAFF.

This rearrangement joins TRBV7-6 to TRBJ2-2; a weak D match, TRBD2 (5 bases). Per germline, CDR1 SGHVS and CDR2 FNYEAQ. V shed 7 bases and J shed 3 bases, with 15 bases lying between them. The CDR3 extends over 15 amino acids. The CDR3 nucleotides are TGTGCCAGCACCATATCATCCGGGGACACCGGGGAGCTGTTTTTT. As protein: CASTISSGDTGELFF.

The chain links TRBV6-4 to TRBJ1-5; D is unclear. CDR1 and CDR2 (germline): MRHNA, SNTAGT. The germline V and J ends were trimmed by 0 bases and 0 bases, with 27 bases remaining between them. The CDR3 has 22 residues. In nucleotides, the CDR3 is TGTGCCAGCAGTGACTCAAACGAAGAGGTCAGCTCAATATTAGGTAGCAATCAGCCCCAGCATTTT. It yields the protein CASSDSNEEVSSILGSNQPQHF.

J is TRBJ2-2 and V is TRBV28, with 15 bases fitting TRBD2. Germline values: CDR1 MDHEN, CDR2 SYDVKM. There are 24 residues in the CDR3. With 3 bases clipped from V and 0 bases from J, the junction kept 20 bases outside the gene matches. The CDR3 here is CASSLTSGFGGLAGGSSNTGELFF. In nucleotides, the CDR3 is TGTGCCAGCAGTTTGACGTCGGGGTTTGGCGGACTAGCGGGAGGGTCGTCGAACACCGGGGAGCTGTTTTTT. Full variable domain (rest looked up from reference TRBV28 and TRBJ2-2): DVKVTQSSRYLVKRTGEKVFLECVQDMDHENMFWYRQDPGLGLRLIYFSYDVKMKEKGDIPEGYSVSREKKERFSLILESASTNQTSMYLCASSLTSGFGGLAGGSSNTGELFFGEGSRLTVL.

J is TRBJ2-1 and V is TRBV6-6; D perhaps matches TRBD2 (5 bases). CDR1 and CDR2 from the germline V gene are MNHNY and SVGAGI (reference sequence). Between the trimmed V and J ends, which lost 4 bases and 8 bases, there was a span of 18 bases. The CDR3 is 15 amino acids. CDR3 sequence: CASSSDYLVVYEQFF. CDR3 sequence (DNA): TGTGCCAGCAGTTCCGACTATTTAGTCGTCTATGAGCAGTTCTTC.

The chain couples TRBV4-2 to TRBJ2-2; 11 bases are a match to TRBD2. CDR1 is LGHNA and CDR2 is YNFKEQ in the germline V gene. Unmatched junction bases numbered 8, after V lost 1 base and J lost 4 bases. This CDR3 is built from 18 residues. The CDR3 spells CASSQASGLAGGTGELFF. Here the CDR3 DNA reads TGTGCCAGCAGCCAAGCCTCCGGGCTAGCGGGAGGCACCGGGGAGCTGTTTTTT.

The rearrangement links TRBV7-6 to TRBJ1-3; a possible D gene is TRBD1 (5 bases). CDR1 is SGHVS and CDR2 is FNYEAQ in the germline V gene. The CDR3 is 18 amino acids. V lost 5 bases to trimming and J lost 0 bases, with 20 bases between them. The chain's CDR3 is CASSPLGVRAPSGNTIYF. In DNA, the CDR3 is TGTGCCAGCAGCCCTTTGGGGGTGAGGGCCCCCTCTGGAAACACCATATATTTT.

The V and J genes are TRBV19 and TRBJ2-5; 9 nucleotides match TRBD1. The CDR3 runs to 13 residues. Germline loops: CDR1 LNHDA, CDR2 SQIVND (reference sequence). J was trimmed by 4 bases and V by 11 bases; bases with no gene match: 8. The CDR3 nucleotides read TGTGCCTGCGCGGGACAGGGAAGAGAGACCCAGTACTTC. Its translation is CACAGQGRETQYF.

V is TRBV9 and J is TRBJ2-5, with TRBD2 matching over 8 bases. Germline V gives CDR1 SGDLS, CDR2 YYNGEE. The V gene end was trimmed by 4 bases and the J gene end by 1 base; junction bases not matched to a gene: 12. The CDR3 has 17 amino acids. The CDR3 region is CASSPLRGSGVQETQYF. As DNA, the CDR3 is TGTGCCAGCAGCCCTCTGAGGGGTAGCGGGGTCCAAGAGACCCAGTACTTC.

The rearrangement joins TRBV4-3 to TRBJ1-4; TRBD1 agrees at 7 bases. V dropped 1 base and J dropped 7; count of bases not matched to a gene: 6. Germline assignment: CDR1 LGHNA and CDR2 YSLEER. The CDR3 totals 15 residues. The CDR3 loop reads CASSQGGQQIEKLFF. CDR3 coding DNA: TGCGCCAGCAGCCAAGGGGGACAGCAGATTGAAAAACTGTTTTTT.

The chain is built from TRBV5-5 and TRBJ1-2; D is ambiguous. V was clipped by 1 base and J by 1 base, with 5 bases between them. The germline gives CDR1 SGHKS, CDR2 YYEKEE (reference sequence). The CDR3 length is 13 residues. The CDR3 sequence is CASSLSDNYGYTF. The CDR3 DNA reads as TGTGCCAGCAGCTTGTCAGATAACTATGGCTACACCTTC.

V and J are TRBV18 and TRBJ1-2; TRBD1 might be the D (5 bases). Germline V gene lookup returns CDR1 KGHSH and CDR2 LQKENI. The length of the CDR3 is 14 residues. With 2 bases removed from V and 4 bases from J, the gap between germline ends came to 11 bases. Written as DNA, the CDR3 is TGTGCCAGCTCACCAGACGGGGCCACCTATGGCTACACCTTC. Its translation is CASSPDGATYGYTF.

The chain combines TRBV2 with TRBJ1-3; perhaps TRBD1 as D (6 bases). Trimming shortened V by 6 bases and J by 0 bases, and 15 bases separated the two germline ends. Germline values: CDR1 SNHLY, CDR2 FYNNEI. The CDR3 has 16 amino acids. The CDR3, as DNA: TGTGCCAGCAGGGAGGACAGCCGAGCCTCTGGAAACACCATATATTTT. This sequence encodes CASREDSRASGNTIYF.

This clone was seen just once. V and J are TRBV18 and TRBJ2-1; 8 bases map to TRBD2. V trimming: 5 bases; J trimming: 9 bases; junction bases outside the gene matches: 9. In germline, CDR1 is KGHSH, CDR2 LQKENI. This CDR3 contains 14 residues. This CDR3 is CASSSLADGGEQFF. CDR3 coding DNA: TGTGCCAGCTCATCACTAGCGGATGGGGGTGAGCAGTTCTTC. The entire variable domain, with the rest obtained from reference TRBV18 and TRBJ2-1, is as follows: NAGVMQNPRHLVRRRGQEARLRCSPMKGHSHVYWYRQLPEEGLKFMVYLQKENIIDESGMPKERFSAEFPKEGPSILRIQQVVRGDSAAYFCASSSLADGGEQFFGPGTRLTVL.

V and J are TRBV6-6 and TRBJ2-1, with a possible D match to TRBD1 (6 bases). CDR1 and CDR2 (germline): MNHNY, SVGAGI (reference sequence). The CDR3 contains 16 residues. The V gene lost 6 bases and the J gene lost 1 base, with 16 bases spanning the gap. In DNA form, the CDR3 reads TGTGCCAGCAGACCCCAAACAGGGAAGTCCTACAATGAGCAGTTCTTC. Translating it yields CASRPQTGKSYNEQFF.

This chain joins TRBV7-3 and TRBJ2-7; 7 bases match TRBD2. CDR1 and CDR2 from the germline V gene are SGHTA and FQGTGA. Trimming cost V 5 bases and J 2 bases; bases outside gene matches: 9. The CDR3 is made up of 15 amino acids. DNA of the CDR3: TGTGCCAGCAGCCCCGGGAGGACCTCCACCTACGAGCAGTACTTC. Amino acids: CASSPGRTSTYEQYF.